This T cell receptor (beta chain) was recovered during a study of blood T cells in healthy people across ages. Study summary: Using template switching, researchers captured about one barcoded beta molecule for each two T cells.

This clonotype appeared a single time. The target antigen is unknown. Extraction yielded at least 5 micrograms of total RNA per sample. The V gene's germline CDR1 is MGHDK and CDR2 SYGVNS. Deletions cut 4 bases from V and 1 base from J, with 12 bases between. The CDR3 spans 15 residues. The second PCR ran roughly 6 to 11 cycles with a sample-barcoded 5' primer and J-beta primers. TCRdb used MiXCR to reprocess the 5' RACE reads, holding one entry per CDR3 protein. This repertoire shows roughly 410,000 distinct CDR3 sequences, approximately 51% found once; its top ten account for around 53%. Study-level findings and limits: A roughly linear age-dependent decrease characterized TCR beta diversity per million T cells. Naive T cell percentage and TCR beta diversity correlated strongly.

The gene calls are TRBV25-1 and TRBJ2-3; D may be TRBD2 (6 bases). What was sequenced was blood. This TCR derives from a man aged 60 to 75 in good health. CDR3: CASSGGTGRTDTQYF. The DNA of the CDR3 is TGTGCCAGCAGTGGCGGGACTGGCCGCACAGATACGCAGTATTTT.